This T cell receptor (beta chain) stems from a study of T cells after yellow fever vaccination. Study-level background: The SMART-Seq v4 Ultra Low Input method served to prepare the low-cell-number fractions.

The CDR3 contains 15 residues. Trimming removed 5 bases from V and 9 bases from J, with 19 bases in between. The germline CDR1 and CDR2 sequences are MNHNS and SASEGT. For TCR, cDNA came from 5'RACE template switching, which added a universal primer site and UMIs. In TCRdb, the 5' RACE reads were re-called with MiXCR into one record per CDR3 protein. The table has around 500,000 distinct CDR3 sequences, 20% to 25% seen once. With regard to this clonotype: The antigen is unknown.

Findings and limits, study-wide: Post-booster reappearance was seen for most primary-vaccination clones (around 96% CD4, 85% to 90% CD8). Contaminating bulk clonotypes could be abundant in FACS-sorted repertoires.

The chain links TRBV6-1 to TRBJ2-2; possible D gene TRBD2, 6 bases. The sequencing here drew on PBMCs, taken about 21 days after the first yellow fever vaccination. This receptor was taken from a young man who received the YFV17D yellow fever vaccine. In DNA form, the CDR3 reads TGTGCCAGCAGTCCGGGCCCTTCGGGAGTCCGGGAGCTGTTTTTT. Its protein is CASSPGPSGVRELFF.